These 22 T cell receptor beta chains share one sample of origin, sequenced in a study of T cells in Graves' hyperthyroidism and ophthalmopathy. RNA transcripts provided the source from which TCR beta CDR3 regions were amplified. During a first-round RT-PCR of the TCR CDR3, the HTBI primer set was used. In TCRdb, the multiplex PCR reads were re-called with MiXCR into one record per CDR3 protein. The sample has fewer than 750,000 distinct CDR3 sequences; roughly 15% are singletons. The sequenced sample consisted of blood. These receptor sequences come from a woman in her 50s with Graves' ophthalmopathy.

This clonotype was counted at least ten times. This sequence joins TRBV30 and TRBJ2-5; D assignment may be TRBD1 or TRBD2 (6 bases each). Germline values: CDR1 GTSNPN, CDR2 SVGIG (reference sequence). This CDR3 has 15 amino acids. V lost 0 bases and J 5 bases, leaving 16 bases between the germline ends. The CDR3 DNA sequence: TGTGCCTGGAGTGTCCGGGGGCTTTCGGGGGAGACCCAGTACTTC. It specifies CAWSVRGLSGETQYF. Full variable domain (missing parts from reference TRBV30 and TRBJ2-5): SQTIHQWPATLVQPVGSPLSLECTVEGTSNPNLYWYRQAAGRGLQLLFYSVGIGQISSEVPQNLSASRPQDRQFILSSKKLLLSDSGFYLCAWSVRGLSGETQYFGPGTRLLVL.

The CDR3 region is CASSYSLAASYEQYF. In nucleotides, the CDR3 is TGTGCCAGCAGTTACTCCCTAGCGGCTTCCTACGAGCAGTACTTC. The chain has TRBV6-5 and TRBJ2-7; 7 bases map to TRBD2. The CDR3 has 15 residues. Germline V CDR1 and CDR2: MNHEY, SVGAGI. The V gene end was trimmed by 0 bases and the J gene end by 1 base; junction bases not matched to a gene: 3.

There are many counts of this clonotype. This chain joins TRBV27 and TRBJ2-1, with D hard to call. This CDR3 is 12 amino acids long. Germline CDR1 MNHEY, CDR2 SMNVEV (reference sequence). The V end was cut by 9 bases, the J end by 9 bases, with 15 bases between. CDR3 sequence: CASNSWPGEQFF. The CDR3 DNA reads as TGTGCCAGTAATAGTTGGCCGGGTGAGCAGTTCTTC.

This clonotype came up many times. The genes are TRBV27 and TRBJ2-7; 10 bases align to TRBD2. This CDR3 region has 15 residues. The germline gives CDR1 MNHEY, CDR2 SMNVEV (reference sequence). V was pared by 6 bases and J by 1 base, with 6 bases of the junction left unmatched. The CDR3 sequence: CASSKTGLASYEQYF. The CDR3 DNA is TGTGCCAGCAGCAAAACGGGACTAGCGTCCTACGAGCAGTACTTC.

This clonotype has a count of ten or more. The chain couples TRBV3-1 to TRBJ2-2; 13 bases are a match to TRBD2. The CDR3 consists of 18 residues. Germline V gene data show CDR1 as LGHDT and CDR2 as YNNKEL (reference sequence). Trimming took 4 bases from V and 3 from J; bases not matched to a gene: 8. This chain's CDR3 is CASSRRTSGRAHTGELFF. CDR3 nucleotides: TGTGCCAGCAGCCGCCGTACTAGCGGGAGGGCCCACACCGGGGAGCTGTTTTTT.

The genes are TRBV20-1 and TRBJ1-6, with a possible D match to TRBD1 (5 bases). This CDR3 region has 13 residues. CDR1 is DFQATT and CDR2 is SNEGSKA in the germline V gene (reference sequence). Trimming removed 4 bases from V and 8 bases from J, with 12 bases in between. The CDR3 sequence: CSAKQVGDSPLHF. CDR3 DNA sequence: TGCAGTGCTAAACAGGTCGGAGATTCACCCCTCCACTTT.

This clonotype turned up a few times. The rearrangement links TRBV3-1 to TRBJ2-5, with 9 bases lining up with TRBD2. Germline V lookup: CDR1 LGHDT, CDR2 YNNKEL (reference sequence). The CDR3 is 15 residues long. After removal of 1 base from V and 7 bases from J, the junction contained 7 bases not matched to a gene. CDR3 in amino acids: CASSQVGLARGTQYF. The CDR3 DNA is TGTGCCAGCAGCCAAGTAGGACTAGCGAGGGGGACCCAGTACTTC.

This clonotype was recorded at least ten times. The J gene is TRBJ2-1, the V gene TRBV5-1; 8 bases map to TRBD2. Germline V lookup: CDR1 SGHRS, CDR2 YFSETQ. The length of the CDR3 is 15 residues. The trim removed 0 bases at V and 9 bases at J, leaving 8 bases unmatched. Here the CDR3 DNA reads TGCGCCAGCAGCTTGGGTACGTTTGCGGGAGGTGAGCAGTTCTTC. The encoded protein is CASSLGTFAGGEQFF.

The chain uses TRBV7-2 and TRBJ1-6; D uncertain. Germline CDR1 and CDR2: SGHTA and FQGNSA. Trimming left V 5 bases short and J 5 bases short, with 7 bases between. The CDR3 length is 13 residues. CDR3: CASSIEHNSPLHF. The CDR3 DNA follows: TGTGCCAGCAGCATTGAACATAATTCACCCCTCCACTTT.

This clonotype was picked up a small number of times. The rearrangement uses TRBV7-3 and TRBJ2-2; 11 bases are a match to TRBD2. This CDR3 has 16 amino acids. Germline loops: CDR1 SGHTA, CDR2 FQGTGA. V lost 4 bases to trimming and J lost 11 bases; unmatched junction nucleotides: 12. The CDR3 sequence: CASSSTTSGDVGELFF. The CDR3 nucleotides are TGTGCCAGCAGCTCAACGACTAGCGGGGATGTCGGAGAGCTGTTTTTT.

The table lists this clonotype with a few counts. This may be a read error: a much more frequent sequence differs by one nucleotide. V gene TRBV5-1 combines with J gene TRBJ2-7; 8 nucleotides match TRBD2. The CDR3 totals 14 residues. V dropped 4 bases and J dropped 5; count of bases not matched to a gene: 8. Germline V CDR1 and CDR2: SGHRS, YFSETQ. The CDR3 DNA reads TGCGCCAGCAGCGGGACTAGAGGGCTCGACGAGCAGTACTTC. Its protein is CASSGTRGLDEQYF.

This clonotype came up many times. This chain links TRBV6-1 with TRBJ1-6; D is undetermined. Germline V gene data show CDR1 as MNHNS and CDR2 as SASEGT. The CDR3 spans 13 residues. With 7 bases removed from V and 2 bases from J, the gap between germline ends came to 6 bases. The CDR3 spells CASKSTYNSPLHF. The CDR3 coding sequence is TGTGCCAGCAAGAGTACCTATAATTCACCCCTCCACTTT.

This clonotype appeared a few times. The chain recombines TRBV7-2 with TRBJ2-3; 7 bases line up with TRBD1. In germline, CDR1 is SGHTA, CDR2 FQGNSA. With V trimmed by 2 bases and J by 3 bases, 5 bases remained unmatched. The CDR3 extends over 15 amino acids. The CDR3 region is CASSLLGQPTDTQYF. The CDR3 nucleotides read TGTGCCAGCAGCTTATTGGGACAGCCTACAGATACGCAGTATTTT.

Many counts were recorded for this clonotype. At one end the junction does not follow the germline gene, possibly because of a read error. This chain joins TRBV20-1 and TRBJ1-5, with D maybe TRBD1 (6 bases). Germline V gene lookup returns CDR1 DFQATT and CDR2 SNEGSKA (reference sequence). This CDR3 is 13 amino acids long. The CDR3: CSASFRGNQPQHF. CDR3 bases: TGCAGTGCTAGCTTCAGGGGCAACCAGCCCCAGCATTTT.

The chain joins TRBV4-2 to TRBJ1-3; D uncertain. CDR1 LGHNA and CDR2 YNFKEQ come from the germline V gene. The CDR3 contains 13 residues. The V end lost 0 bases, the J end lost 4 bases, and 4 bases lay between the germline ends. This CDR3 reads CASSQDVGNTIYF. The CDR3 nucleotides are TGTGCCAGCAGCCAAGATGTCGGAAACACCATATATTTT.

This clonotype was seen a handful of times. The chain has TRBV7-9 and TRBJ1-2, with a tentative D call TRBD1 (5 bases). The CDR3 totals 13 residues. With 8 bases removed from V and 7 bases from J, the gap between germline ends came to 17 bases. Germline-derived CDR1 and CDR2 are SEHNR and FQNEAQ (reference sequence). The CDR3 region has the DNA TGTGCCAGCCTTGGGGGTCGGGGGACTGGCTACACCTTC. As protein: CASLGGRGTGYTF.

This clonotype has at least ten counts. The chain is built from TRBV20-1 and TRBJ2-1, with 15 bases aligning to TRBD2. CDR3 length equals 16 residues. The V gene end was trimmed by 6 bases and the J gene end by 8 bases; junction bases not matched to a gene: 11. Germline V CDR1 and CDR2: DFQATT, SNEGSKA (reference sequence). The DNA for the CDR3 is TGCAGTGCGGAACCCGGGACTAGCGGGAGGTTGGATGAGCAGTTCTTC. Its translation: CSAEPGTSGRLDEQFF.

This clonotype occurred a few times. The V call is TRBV29-1, the J call TRBJ1-2, with D perhaps matching TRBD1 (6 bases). CDR1 and CDR2 from the germline V gene are SQVTM and ANQGSEA. Deletions cut 5 bases from V and 10 bases from J, with 17 bases between. The CDR3 has 12 residues. CDR3 DNA sequence: TGCAGCGTTTTAAAGGGGGATATCCACTACACCTTC. Residues: CSVLKGDIHYTF.

This clonotype was seen at least ten times. This rearrangement joins TRBV27 to TRBJ1-4, with D unclear. Between the trimmed V and J ends, which lost 3 bases and 5 bases, there was a span of 10 bases. CDR1 is MNHEY and CDR2 is SMNVEV in the germline V gene (reference sequence). CDR3 size: 14 residues. CDR3 bases: TGTGCCAGCAGTTTCGAGGGCCCCAATGAAAAACTGTTTTTT. This translates into CASSFEGPNEKLFF. Drawing the rest from reference TRBV27 and TRBJ1-4, the complete variable domain is EAQVTQNPRYLITVTGKKLTVTCSQNMNHEYMSWYRQDPGLGLRQIYYSMNVEVTDKGDVPEGYKVSRKEKRNFPLILESPSPNQTSLYFCASSFEGPNEKLFFGSGTQLSVL.

This clonotype has ten or more counts. CDR3 in amino acids: CASSPPFYEQYF. CDR3 sequence (DNA): TGTGCCAGCAGCCCCCCGTTTTACGAGCAGTACTTC. The chain is built from TRBV28 and TRBJ2-7; D remains ambiguous. The V gene lost 6 bases and the J gene lost 4 bases, with 10 bases spanning the gap. This CDR3 is 12 amino acids long. The V gene's germline CDR1 is MDHEN and CDR2 SYDVKM.

This clonotype was seen many times. J is TRBJ2-7 and V is TRBV27; D might be TRBD1 or TRBD2, each matching 5 bases. The CDR3 covers 14 residues. Germline loops: CDR1 MNHEY, CDR2 SMNVEV (reference sequence). V lost 3 bases and J 4 bases, leaving 13 bases between the germline ends. The CDR3 is CASSFRGPEYEQYF. Written as DNA, the CDR3 is TGTGCCAGCAGTTTTCGGGGCCCGGAATACGAGCAGTACTTC.

This clonotype was observed many times. This chain joins TRBV28 and TRBJ1-2, with D perhaps matching TRBD1 (5 bases). Between the trimmed V and J ends, which lost 8 bases and 7 bases, there was a span of 14 bases. The CDR3 is 12 residues long. Germline V gives CDR1 MDHEN, CDR2 SYDVKM. CDR3 DNA sequence: TGTGCCAGCCACCGGGGCCTGGCTGGCTACACCTTC. Protein: CASHRGLAGYTF.